There are many counts of the clone carrying this T cell receptor (beta chain). Time point described: patch test 1, 2 weeks after DPC sensitization. Indicated treatment: therapeutic diphenylcyclopropenone sensitization with weekly scalp DPC. This entry comes from a study of human T cells and chemical hapten exposure. TCRdb called the RACE reads again in MiXCR, with one record for every CDR3 protein. The sample has approximately 100,000 distinct CDR3 sequences; 9.5% to 11% are singletons. The TCR comes from a woman in her thirties or forties with alopecia areata. Some clones in this sample may be carry-over from other donors' samples. Sample: whole blood, taken in connection with sensitization to the hapten diphenylcyclopropenone (DPC).

The CDR3 loop reads CASTDRDRGYSNQPQHF. The CDR3 coding sequence is TGTGCCAGCACCGACCGGGACAGGGGGTATAGCAATCAGCCCCAGCATTTT. V usage is TRBV6-2 or TRBV6-3 and J usage is TRBJ1-5, with 11 nucleotides matching TRBD1. The length of the CDR3 is 17 residues. CDR1 and CDR2 from the germline V gene are MNHEY and SVGEGT. V was clipped by 7 bases and J by 0 bases; unmatched bases: 8.